One TCR beta chain is described in this entry. The antigen remains undetermined. The same CDR3 can be traced to other DNA sequences in this sample. This entry comes from a study of beta chain features in type 1 diabetes. Study-wide findings and caveats: Reduced insertions and increased deletions marked VDJ junctions in type 1 diabetes patients. In all four CD4+ subsets, TCRB CDR3 length was significantly, moderately reduced in type 1 diabetes.

The authors reverse transcribed all of the isolated RNA, so sequencing captured expressed TCRB transcripts. Clones were read by immunoSEQ multiplex PCR, and TCRdb kept only the in-frame ones, dropping some. The table lists approximately 130,000 clones, 15% to 20% of them singletons. Every participating donor gave one draw, a heparinised blood sample averaging approximately 120 mL. CDR1 and CDR2 from the germline V gene are SGDLS and YYNGEE. Trimming cost V 0 bases and J 1 base, with 8 bases left between them. The CDR3 spans 14 residues. The genes are TRBV9 and TRBJ2-7; D may be TRBD1 (5 bases). Input material: central memory CD4+ T cells from blood. The receptor comes from a man aged 18 to 29 with type 1 diabetes. CDR3 nucleotide sequence: TGTGCCAGCAGCGTAGGACAGTTTTCCTACGAGCAGTACTTC. Translation: CASSVGQFSYEQYF. Looking up the rest from reference TRBV9 and TRBJ2-7 gives the full variable domain: DSGVTQTPKHLITATGQRVTLRCSPRSGDLSVYWYQQSLDQGLQFLIQYYNGEERAKGNILERFSAQQFPDLHSELNLSSLELGDSALYFCASSVGQFSYEQYFGPGTRLTVT.